The 11 T cell receptor beta chains given below trace back to one sample, sequenced in a study of technical replicates of blood from several donors. Repertoires were generated with immunoSEQ multiplex PCR, while TCRdb's copy carries only in-frame clones and drops some. The profile shows more than 65,000 clones, over 75% of them singletons. The source material was T cells isolated from PBMCs. The receptors stem from a human donor in good health.

The chain links TRBV5-6 to TRBJ2-3; no firm D call. This CDR3 contains 11 residues. V was cut by 7 bases and J by 6 bases, with 9 bases left in between. The germline gives CDR1 SGHDT, CDR2 YYEEEE. In DNA, the CDR3 is TGTGCCAGCCTACTTGCGGATACGCAGTATTTT. Protein sequence: CASLLADTQYF.

The CDR3, as DNA: TGTGCCAGTAGTGCTGGGACAGGGGACAATTCACCCCTCCACTTT. Its protein product is CASSAGTGDNSPLHF. This chain links TRBV19 with TRBJ1-6, with TRBD1 identical over 10 bases. The ends lost 5 bases at V and 7 bases at J; junction bases unmatched: 5. Germline V lookup: CDR1 LNHDA, CDR2 SQIVND (reference sequence). The CDR3 covers 15 residues. Together with reference TRBV19 and TRBJ1-6, the CDR3 gives the full variable domain: DGGITQSPKYLFRKEGQNVTLSCEQNLNHDAMYWYRQDPGQGLRLIYYSQIVNDFQKGDIAEGYSVSREKKESFPLTVTSAQKNPTAFYLCASSAGTGDNSPLHFGNGTRLTVT.

The chain employs TRBV27 and TRBJ2-5, with 10 bases identical to TRBD1. This CDR3 has 17 residues. The trim removed 2 bases at V and 5 bases at J, leaving 11 bases unmatched. Germline CDR1 reads MNHEY; CDR2 reads SMNVEV (reference sequence). The CDR3 sequence is CASSLRGTGVWTETQYF. Here the CDR3 DNA reads TGTGCCAGCAGTTTACGGGGGACAGGGGTCTGGACGGAGACCCAGTACTTC.

The chain links TRBV4-2 to TRBJ1-5; D is perhaps TRBD1 (5 bases). Trimming removed 4 bases from V and 1 base from J, with 17 bases in between. CDR1 is LGHNA and CDR2 is YNFKEQ in the germline V gene. This CDR3 is built from 17 residues. The CDR3 here is CASSLITPQGSNQPQHF. The CDR3 DNA reads as TGTGCCAGCAGCCTCATAACCCCGCAGGGAAGCAATCAGCCCCAGCATTTT.

CDR3: CAWSGIAQDTQYF. The DNA for the CDR3 is TGTGCCTGGAGTGGAATAGCACAAGATACGCAGTATTTT. This chain joins TRBV30 and TRBJ2-3; D gene unclear. The germline CDR1 and CDR2 sequences are GTSNPN and SVGIG (reference sequence). CDR3 length equals 13 residues. Trimming cost V 1 base and J 5 bases, with 10 bases left between them.

V and J are TRBV9 and TRBJ1-4; D might be TRBD1 (6 bases). V lost 3 bases to trimming and J lost 10 bases, with 16 bases between them. Germline CDR1 SGDLS, CDR2 YYNGEE. This CDR3 region has 14 residues. CDR3 sequence (DNA): TGTGCCAGCAGCGCCACAGGGTGGGAGGGAAAACTGTTTTTT. This translates into CASSATGWEGKLFF.

The chain carries TRBV6-5 and TRBJ2-2; TRBD1 matches at 9 bases. The length of the CDR3 is 14 residues. With 8 bases clipped from V and 3 bases from J, the junction kept 4 bases outside the gene matches. Per the germline V gene, CDR1 is MNHEY and CDR2 is SVGAGI. DNA for the CDR3: TGTGCCAGCGGCCGGGACAGGGACACCGGGGAGCTGTTTTTT. Its protein product is CASGRDRDTGELFF.

The chain combines TRBV15 with TRBJ2-4, with D maybe TRBD2 (6 bases). With 0 bases removed from V and 3 bases from J, the gap between germline ends came to 9 bases. This CDR3 spans 15 amino acids. The germline V gene has CDR1 LNHNV and CDR2 YYDKDF (reference sequence). CDR3 coding DNA: TGTGCCACCAGCAGAGACAGGGAGGTCAAAAACATTCAGTACTTC. As protein: CATSRDREVKNIQYF.

The gene calls are TRBV7-8 and TRBJ1-1; maybe TRBD1 (6 bases). The CDR3 totals 13 residues. Germline V gene sequence: CDR1 SGHVS, CDR2 FQNEAQ. The germline V and J ends were trimmed by 4 bases and 5 bases, with 11 bases remaining between them. The CDR3 DNA is TGTGCCAGCAGCTCAAACCAGGGGACTGAAGCTTTCTTT. Encoded protein: CASSSNQGTEAFF.

This clone appeared a few times. The chain employs TRBV9 and TRBJ1-1; D may be TRBD1 (5 bases). Trimming took 0 bases from V and 5 from J, leaving 11 bases between them. This CDR3 is built from 14 residues. Germline CDR1 reads SGDLS; CDR2 reads YYNGEE. The CDR3 sequence: CASSVGRVWTEAFF. CDR3 in DNA: TGTGCCAGCAGCGTAGGCAGGGTTTGGACTGAAGCTTTCTTT.

The chain recombines TRBV5-4 with TRBJ2-2; the D is unclear. The CDR3 totals 12 residues. Germline CDR1 reads SGHNT; CDR2 reads YYREEE (reference sequence). V lost 1 base, J lost 6 bases, and 4 bases lay in between. As DNA, the CDR3 is TGTGCCAGCAGCTTGCCCGCCGGGGAGCTGTTTTTT. This translates into CASSLPAGELFF.